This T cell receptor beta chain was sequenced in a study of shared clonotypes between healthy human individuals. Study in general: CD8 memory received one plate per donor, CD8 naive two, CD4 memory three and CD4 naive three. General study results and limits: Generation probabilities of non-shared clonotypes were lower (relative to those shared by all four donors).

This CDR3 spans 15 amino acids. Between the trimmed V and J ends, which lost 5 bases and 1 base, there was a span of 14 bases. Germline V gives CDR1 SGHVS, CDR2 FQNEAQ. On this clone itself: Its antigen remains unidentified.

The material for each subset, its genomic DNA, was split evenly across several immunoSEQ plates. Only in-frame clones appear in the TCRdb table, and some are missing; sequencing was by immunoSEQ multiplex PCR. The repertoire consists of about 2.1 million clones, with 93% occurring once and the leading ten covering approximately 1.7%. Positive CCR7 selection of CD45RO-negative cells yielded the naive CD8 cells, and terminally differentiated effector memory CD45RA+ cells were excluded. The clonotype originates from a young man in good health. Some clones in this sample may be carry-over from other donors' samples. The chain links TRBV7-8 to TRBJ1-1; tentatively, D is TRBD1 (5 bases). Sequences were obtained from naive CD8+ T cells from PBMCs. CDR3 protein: CASSPDLGQNTEAFF. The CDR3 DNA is TGTGCCAGCAGCCCCGATTTGGGGCAGAACACTGAAGCTTTCTTT. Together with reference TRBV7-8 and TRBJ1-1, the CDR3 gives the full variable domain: GAGVSQSPRYKVAKRGQDVALRCDPISGHVSLFWYQQALGQGPEFLTYFQNEAQLDKSGLPSDRFFAERPEGSVSTLKIQRTQQEDSAVYLCASSPDLGQNTEAFFGQGTRLTVV.